Sequencing of this T cell receptor (beta chain) was carried out in a study of cytomegalovirus exposure and HLA in healthy donors. Turning to this clone: What it binds is not known.

Study-wide results and limits: In a later analysis, specific HLA alleles were associated with over 15,000 TCR beta sequences at a 0.05 false discovery rate. Immune exposure data for these donors was limited to CMV serostatus. The authors enumerated roughly 160 TCR beta chains as linked to cytomegalovirus.

Primers: 60 Vbeta forward and 13 Jbeta reverse. Assay used: immunoSEQ multiplex PCR; TCRdb lists only in-frame clones, some missing. The sample consists of 87,000 or so clones, around 8% of them appearing once. The CDR3 is 16 amino acids. Trimming cost V 3 bases and J 6 bases; bases outside gene matches: 9. The germline V gene has CDR1 SGDLS and CDR2 YYNGEE. The chain is built from TRBV9 and TRBJ2-2; 9 bases line up with TRBD1. Sequencing was performed on PBMCs. This TCR derives from a man aged 45-65 years in good health and CMV-seronegative. The CDR3 region has the DNA TGTGCCAGCAGCGGAACGGGACAGGGCTGGTCCGGGGAGCTGTTTTTT. This codes for CASSGTGQGWSGELFF.